The 27 T cell receptor beta chains in this list originate from one sample, sequenced in a study of control samples from healthy donors and cancer patients. Assay: immunoSEQ multiplex PCR; the TCRdb copy retains only in-frame clones and omits some. The table lists 150,000 to 200,000 clones, 90% to 95% of them singletons. The material sequenced was blood. These receptors came from a man between 25 and 39 years old in good health.

The chain has TRBV2 and TRBJ2-5; possibly TRBD1 or TRBD2 for D (5 bases each). CDR1 and CDR2 (germline): SNHLY, FYNNEI. V was trimmed by 2 bases and J by 1 base, leaving 17 bases between them. The CDR3 length is 17 residues. CDR3 protein: CASSERRAGRPQETQYF. The CDR3 region has the DNA TGTGCCAGCAGTGAAAGGCGGGCAGGGAGACCCCAAGAGACCCAGTACTTC.

The CDR3 nucleotides read TGTGCCAGCAGTGAAACCATACAGGGGCCGGCCCAGTACTTC. It yields the protein CASSETIQGPAQYF. J is TRBJ2-5 and V is TRBV6-1; 7 bases are shared with TRBD1. The CDR3 consists of 14 residues. Per the germline V gene, CDR1 is MNHNS and CDR2 is SASEGT. J was trimmed by 9 bases and V by 2 bases; bases with no gene match: 9.

The chain carries TRBV5-5 and TRBJ2-1; D is ambiguous. The CDR3 sequence is 15 residues long. V lost 0 bases to trimming and J lost 1 base, with 8 bases between them. The germline gives CDR1 SGHKS, CDR2 YYEKEE (reference sequence). CDR3 sequence reads: CASSLDVPSYNEQFF. The CDR3, as DNA: TGTGCCAGCAGCTTGGACGTTCCATCCTACAATGAGCAGTTCTTC.

The CDR3 loop is CASSSGSLNRWKLFF. In DNA form, the CDR3 reads TGTGCCAGCAGCTCCGGGAGCTTAAATAGGTGGAAACTGTTTTTT. The chain uses TRBV6-5 and TRBJ1-4; D is unresolved. The V gene's germline CDR1 is MNHEY and CDR2 SVGAGI. Trimming stripped 6 bases from V and 11 bases from J, with 22 bases between. CDR3 length: 15 residues.

The rearrangement uses TRBV5-1 and TRBJ1-1, with TRBD1 as a possible D gene (5 bases). This CDR3 is built from 15 residues. The germline V gene encodes CDR1 SGHRS and CDR2 YFSETQ. V was cut by 5 bases and J by 0 bases, with 14 bases left in between. This CDR3 is CASSPLGPVNTEAFF. CDR3 nucleotides: TGCGCCAGCAGTCCCCTGGGGCCCGTGAACACTGAAGCTTTCTTT.

The CDR3 coding sequence is TGTGCCTGGAGTCCTTGGTACGGACAGGGCTACTATGAGAACTATGGCTACACCTTC. This translates into CAWSPWYGQGYYENYGYTF. The chain uses TRBV30 and TRBJ1-2, with 8 bases matching TRBD1. The CDR3 is 19 residues long. J gave up 2 bases and V 2 bases, and 19 bases lay outside the gene matches. Germline CDR1 and CDR2: GTSNPN and SVGIG (reference sequence).

The CDR3 protein is CASTRGRQPQHF. For the CDR3, the DNA is TGTGCCAGCACCAGGGGGCGTCAGCCCCAGCATTTT. V and J are TRBV2 and TRBJ1-5; 8 bases line up with TRBD1. The trim removed 7 bases at V and 6 bases at J, leaving 2 bases unmatched. Germline V gene lookup returns CDR1 SNHLY and CDR2 FYNNEI. The CDR3 has 12 amino acids.

This clone was found once. The CDR3 is CASSLTLGPTGELFF. The CDR3 DNA follows: TGTGCCAGCAGCTTGACGCTGGGACCCACCGGGGAGCTGTTTTTT. This rearrangement joins TRBV5-4 to TRBJ2-2; TRBD1 or TRBD2 may be the D gene (5 bases each). Germline V lookup: CDR1 SGHNT, CDR2 YYREEE (reference sequence). CDR3 length: 15 residues. V was cut by 1 base and J by 4 bases, with 11 bases left in between.

The V gene is TRBV18, the J gene TRBJ2-3; TRBD2 aligns across 8 bases. V was pared by 1 base and J by 2 bases, with 2 bases of the junction left unmatched. The CDR3 totals 15 residues. Germline V CDR1 and CDR2: KGHSH, LQKENI. CDR3 coding DNA: TGTGCCAGCTCACCACTAGCGGGGACCACAGATACGCAGTATTTT. It translates to CASSPLAGTTDTQYF.

This chain connects TRBV5-1 to TRBJ1-5; 7 nucleotides match TRBD1. The CDR3 is 15 amino acids. CDR1 and CDR2 from the germline V gene are SGHRS and YFSETQ. V lost 4 bases to trimming and J lost 0 bases; unmatched junction nucleotides: 4. Here the CDR3 reads CASSRTGDSNQPQHF. DNA for the CDR3: TGCGCCAGCAGCCGCACAGGGGATAGCAATCAGCCCCAGCATTTT. Full variable domain (outside the CDR3, taken from reference TRBV5-1 and TRBJ1-5): KAGVTQTPRYLIKTRGQQVTLSCSPISGHRSVSWYQQTPGQGLQFLFEYFSETQRNKGNFPGRFSGRQFSNSRSEMNVSTLELGDSALYLCASSRTGDSNQPQHFGDGTRLSIL.

The rearrangement uses TRBV2 and TRBJ2-2; D unresolved. V gave up 4 bases and J gave up 1 base, with 13 bases separating them. Germline values: CDR1 SNHLY, CDR2 FYNNEI. The CDR3 extends over 16 amino acids. For the CDR3, the DNA is TGTGCCAGCAGTGTCGAAAGGGTCCGGAACACCGGGGAGCTGTTTTTT. Protein product: CASSVERVRNTGELFF.

The gene calls are TRBV19 and TRBJ1-5, with 10 bases identical to TRBD1. The junction had 6 bases not matched to a gene; V was cut back by 10 bases and J by 3 bases. Germline-derived CDR1 and CDR2 are LNHDA and SQIVND (reference sequence). CDR3 length: 14 amino acids. The CDR3 loop is CATGQGVDNQPQHF. Here the CDR3 DNA reads TGTGCCACCGGACAGGGGGTAGACAATCAGCCCCAGCATTTT.

In this sample, this clone turned up once. Other DNA sequences within the sample encode an identical CDR3. The chain joins TRBV9 to TRBJ2-3; 8 bases line up with TRBD2. The junction had 2 bases not matched to a gene; V was cut back by 0 bases and J by 5 bases. Germline assignment: CDR1 SGDLS and CDR2 YYNGEE. The CDR3 is made up of 14 amino acids. In nucleotides, the CDR3 is TGTGCCAGCAGCGTAGCCGGGGGGGGAGATACGCAGTATTTT. Amino acid sequence: CASSVAGGGDTQYF.

The chain employs TRBV15 and TRBJ1-2, with 9 bases lining up with TRBD1. Germline CDR1 and CDR2: LNHNV and YYDKDF (reference sequence). The V segment lost 1 base and the J segment 4 bases; nucleotides outside the gene matches: 7. The CDR3 totals 16 residues. Here the CDR3 reads CATSRGGQGSLYGYTF. Here the CDR3 DNA reads TGTGCCACCAGCAGAGGCGGACAGGGGTCGCTCTATGGCTACACCTTC.

The V and J genes are TRBV19 and TRBJ1-5; D is perhaps TRBD1 (5 bases). This CDR3 has 14 amino acids. V lost 5 bases and J lost 5, with 13 bases in between. Looked up from germline, CDR1 is LNHDA and CDR2 is SQIVND (reference sequence). DNA for the CDR3: TGTGCCAGTAGTTCGAAGGGGCCCTATCAGCCCCAGCATTTT. This translates into CASSSKGPYQPQHF.

This rearrangement joins TRBV20-1 to TRBJ2-7; D may be TRBD1 (6 bases). V was clipped by 1 base and J by 11 bases, with 12 bases between them. The germline gives CDR1 DFQATT, CDR2 SNEGSKA (reference sequence). CDR3 length: 11 residues. CDR3 region: CSARGGPTEYF. The CDR3 DNA reads TGCAGTGCTAGAGGGGGGCCCACGGAGTACTTC.

The chain carries TRBV4-1 and TRBJ2-7; 8 bases align to TRBD2. The CDR3 is 14 residues long. With V trimmed by 4 bases and J by 5 bases, 7 bases remained unmatched. CDR1 is MGHRA, CDR2 YSYEKL, per germline. CDR3 sequence reads: CASSPGPGRDEQYF. CDR3 DNA: TGCGCCAGCAGCCCCGGACCCGGGAGGGACGAGCAGTACTTC.

This rearrangement joins TRBV6-1 to TRBJ1-2; D is ambiguous. CDR1 is MNHNS, CDR2 SASEGT, per germline. Trimming cost V 1 base and J 13 bases, with 16 bases left between them. This CDR3 contains 13 residues. CDR3 sequence reads: CASSEVSPHGRTF. In nucleotides, the CDR3 is TGTGCCAGCAGTGAAGTTTCACCTCATGGTCGCACCTTC.

This clone was observed once. J is TRBJ2-4 and V is TRBV5-6; the D is unclear. This CDR3 has 16 residues. Germline CDR1 reads SGHDT; CDR2 reads YYEEEE. Trimming took off 1 base at V and 0 bases at J, with 11 bases between the two ends. CDR3 nucleotide sequence: TGTGCCAGCAGCTTGTATAGTATTCTAGCCAAAAACATTCAGTACTTC. Its translation is CASSLYSILAKNIQYF.

V is TRBV28 and J is TRBJ2-3; 12 bases map to TRBD2. From germline, CDR1 is MDHEN and CDR2 SYDVKM. CDR3 length: 15 amino acids. With 4 bases clipped from V and 2 bases from J, the junction kept 1 base outside the gene matches. CDR3 in amino acids: CASSWTSGITDTQYF. The DNA of the CDR3 is TGTGCCAGCAGTTGGACTAGCGGGATCACAGATACGCAGTATTTT.

The rearrangement uses TRBV10-3 and TRBJ2-3, with 8 bases lining up with TRBD1. After removal of 6 bases from V and 3 bases from J, the junction contained 11 bases not matched to a gene. Germline lookup yields CDR1 ENHRY and CDR2 SYGVKD. The length of the CDR3 is 16 residues. The CDR3 DNA reads as TGTGCCATCAGAGCGGACAGGGCCCGACGGACAGATACGCAGTATTTT. It yields the protein CAIRADRARRTDTQYF.

This sequence joins TRBV10-3 and TRBJ1-6; perhaps TRBD1 as D (5 bases). The CDR3 contains 15 residues. V lost 2 bases, J lost 5 bases, and 10 bases lay in between. The germline gives CDR1 ENHRY, CDR2 SYGVKD. CDR3 loop: CAISERPGNNSPLHF. CDR3 DNA sequence: TGTGCCATCAGTGAGCGGCCAGGGAATAATTCACCCCTCCACTTT.

The chain employs TRBV14 and TRBJ1-3, with D unresolved. The CDR3 contains 15 residues. Trimming shortened V by 2 bases and J by 0 bases, and 8 bases separated the two germline ends. CDR1 is SGHDN and CDR2 is FVKESK in the germline V gene. The CDR3: CASSQWVSSGNTIYF. The CDR3 DNA sequence: TGTGCCAGCAGCCAATGGGTCAGCTCTGGAAACACCATATATTTT.

This chain links TRBV7-9 with TRBJ1-1; tentative D call: TRBD1 (5 bases). Germline CDR1 is SEHNR and CDR2 is FQNEAQ (reference sequence). Trimming took off 0 bases at V and 6 bases at J, with 5 bases between the two ends. This CDR3 spans 12 amino acids. CDR3: CASSLAGAEAFF. CDR3 sequence (DNA): TGTGCCAGCAGCTTAGCGGGGGCTGAAGCTTTCTTT.

The rearrangement joins TRBV2 to TRBJ2-2; D unresolved. The germline gives CDR1 SNHLY, CDR2 FYNNEI. Trimming took 8 bases from V and 0 from J, leaving 10 bases between them. This CDR3 has 14 residues. The CDR3 is CASATATNTGELFF. The CDR3 DNA sequence: TGTGCCAGCGCCACAGCGACGAACACCGGGGAGCTGTTTTTT.

There are a few counts of this clone. The chain uses TRBV6-5 and TRBJ2-3; 9 nucleotides match TRBD1. Germline CDR1 MNHEY, CDR2 SVGAGI. Trimming took 6 bases from V and 4 from J; bases not matched to a gene: 11. The CDR3 loop spans 16 amino acids. The CDR3 protein is CASSYNNRGQADTQYF. The CDR3 DNA is TGTGCCAGCAGCTACAATAACAGGGGGCAGGCAGATACGCAGTATTTT.

The V gene is TRBV11-2, the J gene TRBJ1-1, with D perhaps TRBD1 (6 bases). The CDR3 is 14 residues long. V was trimmed by 3 bases and J by 0 bases, leaving 8 bases between them. Germline V CDR1 and CDR2: SGHAT, FQNNGV. In DNA, the CDR3 is TGTGCCAGCAGCTTCGGGGACATGAACACTGAAGCTTTCTTT. Translating it yields CASSFGDMNTEAFF.